This TCR beta chain is drawn from a study of cytomegalovirus exposure and HLA in healthy donors. 60 Vbeta and 13 Jbeta primers were used in PCR. Generated by immunoSEQ multiplex PCR, the TCRdb table keeps only in-frame clones and is missing some. The sample shows about 140,000 clones, around 75% of them seen only once. The CDR3 is 13 amino acids. CDR1 and CDR2 (germline): MNHEY, SVGAGI. V lost 7 bases, J lost 8 bases, and 17 bases lay in between. This sequence joins TRBV6-5 and TRBJ1-2, with D unclear. This clonotype was obtained from a female donor in good health and CMV-seronegative. The sequenced material came from PBMCs. The CDR3 nucleotides are TGTGCCAGCACCCCAATTGAGGGAGAAGGCTACACCTTC. It yields the protein CASTPIEGEGYTF.